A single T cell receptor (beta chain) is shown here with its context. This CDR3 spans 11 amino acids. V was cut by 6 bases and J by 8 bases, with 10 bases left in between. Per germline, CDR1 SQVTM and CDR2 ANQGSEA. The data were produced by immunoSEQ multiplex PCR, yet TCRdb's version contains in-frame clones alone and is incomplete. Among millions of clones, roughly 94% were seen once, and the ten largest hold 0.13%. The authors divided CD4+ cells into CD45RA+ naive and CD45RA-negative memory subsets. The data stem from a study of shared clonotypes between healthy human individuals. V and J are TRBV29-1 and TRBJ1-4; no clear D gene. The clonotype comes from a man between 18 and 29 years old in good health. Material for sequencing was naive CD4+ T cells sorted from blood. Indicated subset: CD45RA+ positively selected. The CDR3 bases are TGCAGCGTCAGAATAGGGGAAAAACTGTTTTTT. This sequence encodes CSVRIGEKLFF.